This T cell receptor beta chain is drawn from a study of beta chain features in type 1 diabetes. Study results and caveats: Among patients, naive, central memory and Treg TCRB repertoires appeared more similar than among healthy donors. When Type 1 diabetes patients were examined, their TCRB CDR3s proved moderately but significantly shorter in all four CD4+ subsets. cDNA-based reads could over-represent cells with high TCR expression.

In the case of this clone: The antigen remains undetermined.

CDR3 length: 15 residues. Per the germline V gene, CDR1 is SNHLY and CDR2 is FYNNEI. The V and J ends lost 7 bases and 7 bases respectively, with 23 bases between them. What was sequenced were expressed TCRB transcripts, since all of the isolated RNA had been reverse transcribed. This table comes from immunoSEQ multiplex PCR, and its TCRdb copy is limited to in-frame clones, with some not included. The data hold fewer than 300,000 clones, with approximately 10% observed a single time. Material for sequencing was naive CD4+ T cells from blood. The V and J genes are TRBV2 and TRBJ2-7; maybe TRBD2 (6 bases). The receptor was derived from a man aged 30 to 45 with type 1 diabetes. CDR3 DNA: TGTGCCAGCATCCGGAATAACGGGCCACGGGGGGAGCAGTACTTC. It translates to CASIRNNGPRGEQYF.